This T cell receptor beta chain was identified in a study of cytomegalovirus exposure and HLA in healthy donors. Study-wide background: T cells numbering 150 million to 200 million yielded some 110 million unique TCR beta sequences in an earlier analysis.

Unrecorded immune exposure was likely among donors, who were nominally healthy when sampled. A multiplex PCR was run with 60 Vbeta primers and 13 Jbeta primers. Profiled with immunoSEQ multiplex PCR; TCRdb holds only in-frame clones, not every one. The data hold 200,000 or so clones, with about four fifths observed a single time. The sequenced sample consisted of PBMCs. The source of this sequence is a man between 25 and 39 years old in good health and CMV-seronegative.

This CDR3 reads CSVGQGRTQHF. The CDR3 nucleotides are TGCAGCGTTGGACAGGGGAGGACCCAGCATTTT. V is TRBV29-1 and J is TRBJ1-5, with 8 positions matching TRBD1. J gave up 11 bases and V 4 bases, and 4 bases lay outside the gene matches. The germline V gene has CDR1 SQVTM and CDR2 ANQGSEA. The length of the CDR3 is 11 residues.